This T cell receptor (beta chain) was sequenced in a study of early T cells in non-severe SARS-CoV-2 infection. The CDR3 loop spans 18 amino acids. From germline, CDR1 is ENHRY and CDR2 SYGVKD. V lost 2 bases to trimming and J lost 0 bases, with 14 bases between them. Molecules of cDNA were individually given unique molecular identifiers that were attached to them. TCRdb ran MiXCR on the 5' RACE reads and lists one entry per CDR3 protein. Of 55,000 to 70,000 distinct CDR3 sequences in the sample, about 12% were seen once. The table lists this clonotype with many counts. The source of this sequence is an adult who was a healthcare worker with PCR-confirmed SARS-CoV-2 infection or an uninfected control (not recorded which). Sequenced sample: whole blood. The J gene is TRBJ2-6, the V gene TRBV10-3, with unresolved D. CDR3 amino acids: CAISEPTAPSSGANVLTF. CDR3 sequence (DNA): TGTGCCATCAGTGAGCCGACTGCTCCCAGCTCTGGGGCCAACGTCCTGACTTTC.